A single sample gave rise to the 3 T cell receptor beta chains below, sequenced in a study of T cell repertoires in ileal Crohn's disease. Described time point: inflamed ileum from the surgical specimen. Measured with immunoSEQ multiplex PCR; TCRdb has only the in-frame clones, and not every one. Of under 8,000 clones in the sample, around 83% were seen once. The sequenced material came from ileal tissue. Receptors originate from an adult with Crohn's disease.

The CDR3 DNA sequence: TGTGCCACCCCCCGGCGGACAGACTTAACCTACGAGCAGTACTTC. As protein: CATPRRTDLTYEQYF. This chain joins TRBV27 and TRBJ2-7; a weak D match, TRBD1 (6 bases). This CDR3 comprises 15 residues. V shed 10 bases and J shed 2 bases, with 21 bases lying between them. The V gene's germline CDR1 is MNHEY and CDR2 SMNVEV (reference sequence).

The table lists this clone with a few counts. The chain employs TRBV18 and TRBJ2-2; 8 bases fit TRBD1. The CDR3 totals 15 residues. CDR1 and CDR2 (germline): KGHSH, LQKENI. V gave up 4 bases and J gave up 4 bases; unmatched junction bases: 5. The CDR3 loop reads CASSRDRSATGELFF. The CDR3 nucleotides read TGTGCCAGCTCACGGGACAGGTCGGCCACCGGGGAGCTGTTTTTT.

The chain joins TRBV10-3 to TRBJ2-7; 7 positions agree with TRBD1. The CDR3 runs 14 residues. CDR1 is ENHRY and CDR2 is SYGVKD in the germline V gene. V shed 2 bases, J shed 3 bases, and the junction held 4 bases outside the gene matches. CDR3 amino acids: CAISETGAVYEQYF. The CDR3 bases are TGTGCCATCAGTGAGACAGGGGCTGTCTACGAGCAGTACTTC.